This T cell receptor (beta chain) was captured by sequencing in a study of shared clonotypes between healthy human individuals. Study results and caveats: It was observed that 5% to 6.5% of naive CD4 clonotypes were shared across several donors.

The CDR3 has 16 amino acids. The V gene's germline CDR1 is MGHRA and CDR2 YSYEKL. Trimming left V 0 bases short and J 0 bases short, with 9 bases between. Sequencing was performed with immunoSEQ multiplex PCR; in TCRdb, only in-frame clones are kept and a portion is missing. The sample lists around 2,000,000 clones, 85% to 95% occurring once. With respect to this clone: Antigen unknown.

CD45RO-negative CD8 cells positively selected for CCR7 made up the naive population, which excluded terminally differentiated effector memory CD45RA+ cells. Only Caucasian adults living in Nashville, Tennessee served as donors. The sequence was collected from a man aged 18-30 years in good health. The sample was naive CD8+ T cells sorted from blood. The chain combines TRBV4-1 with TRBJ2-1; D is undetermined. The CDR3 reads CASSQDVPSSYNEQFF. DNA for the CDR3: TGCGCCAGCAGCCAAGACGTCCCGAGCTCCTACAATGAGCAGTTCTTC.